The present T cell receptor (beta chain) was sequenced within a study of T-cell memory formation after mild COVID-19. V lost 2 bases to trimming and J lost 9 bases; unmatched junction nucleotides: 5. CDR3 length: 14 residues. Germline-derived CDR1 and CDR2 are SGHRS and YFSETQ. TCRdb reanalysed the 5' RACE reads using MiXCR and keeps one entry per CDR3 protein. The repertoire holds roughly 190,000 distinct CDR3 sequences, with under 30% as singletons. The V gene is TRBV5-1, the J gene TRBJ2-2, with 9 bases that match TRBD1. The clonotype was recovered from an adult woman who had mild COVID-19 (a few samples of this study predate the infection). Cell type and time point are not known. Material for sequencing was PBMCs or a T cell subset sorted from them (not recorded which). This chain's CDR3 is CASSLQGAARELFF. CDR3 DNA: TGCGCCAGCAGCTTACAGGGGGCTGCCCGGGAGCTGTTTTTT.